The 28 T cell receptor beta chains reported below all come from one sample, sequenced in a study of blood T cell repertoires in COVID-19. TCRdb keeps only in-frame clones here, not all; method: immunoSEQ multiplex PCR. The data hold about 77,000 clones, with about 80% observed a single time. Source material: peripheral blood. The receptors here all came from a woman in her 70s with acute or convalescent COVID-19.

The rearrangement joins TRBV6-2 or TRBV6-3 to TRBJ1-1; D is unresolved. This CDR3 region has 16 residues. The germline CDR1 and CDR2 sequences are MNHEY and SVGEGT. Trimming removed 2 bases at V and 0 bases at J, with 13 bases between. CDR3 DNA sequence: TGTGCCAGCAGTTACGTGAGACAAGTTATGAACACTGAAGCTTTCTTT. Its translation: CASSYVRQVMNTEAFF.

The chain has TRBV6-5 and TRBJ1-1; TRBD1 agrees at 8 bases. The CDR3 covers 13 residues. V trimming: 6 bases; J trimming: 7 bases; junction bases outside the gene matches: 7. The V gene's germline CDR1 is MNHEY and CDR2 SVGAGI. The CDR3 reads CASSLDRDVEAFF. The CDR3 coding sequence is TGTGCCAGCAGCCTGGACAGGGATGTTGAAGCTTTCTTT.

This rearrangement joins TRBV4-2 to TRBJ2-7; 7 positions agree with TRBD1. The germline V gene encodes CDR1 LGHNA and CDR2 YNFKEQ. V shed 3 bases, J shed 3 bases, and the junction held 2 bases outside the gene matches. The CDR3 totals 13 residues. The CDR3 region is CASSHGTDYEQYF. The CDR3, as DNA: TGTGCCAGCAGCCATGGGACAGACTACGAGCAGTACTTC.

The rearrangement joins TRBV11-1 to TRBJ1-2; 12 bases align to TRBD1. There are 14 residues in the CDR3. In germline, CDR1 is SGHAT, CDR2 FQDESV (reference sequence). V lost 3 bases, J lost 4 bases, and 0 bases stayed unmatched. The CDR3 is CASSLGQGAYGYTF. CDR3 DNA sequence: TGTGCCAGCAGCTTGGGACAGGGGGCCTATGGCTACACCTTC.

The chain is built from TRBV7-8 and TRBJ1-2; D not resolved. Germline V gene sequence: CDR1 SGHVS, CDR2 FQNEAQ. The CDR3 has 12 amino acids. With 9 bases removed from V and 4 bases from J, the gap between germline ends came to 12 bases. CDR3 coding DNA: TGTGCCAGTAGCGCGGGCGGCTATGGCTACACCTTC. It yields the protein CASSAGGYGYTF.

The rearrangement joins TRBV5-1 to TRBJ2-4, with D possibly TRBD1 on 6 matching bases. This CDR3 is built from 12 residues. Germline CDR1 and CDR2: SGHRS and YFSETQ. Deletions cut 2 bases from V and 6 bases from J, with 6 bases between. The CDR3 reads CASSLGGNIQYF. In DNA, the CDR3 is TGCGCCAGCAGCTTAGGGGGAAACATTCAGTACTTC.

The chain links TRBV3-1 (or the pseudogene TRBV3-2) to TRBJ1-3; D might be TRBD1 (5 bases). The CDR3 runs 18 residues. The ends were cut back, 2 bases at V and 3 bases at J, with 20 bases in the middle. The germline gives CDR1 LGHDT, CDR2 YNNKEL (reference sequence). CDR3: CASSQWGEKGPIGNTIYF. CDR3 nucleotides: TGTGCCAGCAGCCAATGGGGTGAAAAGGGGCCTATTGGAAACACCATATATTTT.

The chain links TRBV5-6 to TRBJ2-3; D ambiguous. V was cut by 0 bases and J by 0 bases, with 11 bases left in between. The germline V gene has CDR1 SGHDT and CDR2 YYEEEE. The CDR3 length is 16 residues. The CDR3 DNA is TGTGCCAGCAGCTTGGGTAGCCCACGAAGCACAGATACGCAGTATTTT. Protein product: CASSLGSPRSTDTQYF.

This sequence joins TRBV5-1 and TRBJ1-2, with 8 bases matching TRBD1. Trimming cost V 4 bases and J 0 bases; bases outside gene matches: 2. Germline loops: CDR1 SGHRS, CDR2 YFSETQ. This CDR3 region has 14 residues. For the CDR3, the DNA is TGCGCCAGCAGCGCGGACAGGGCTAACTATGGCTACACCTTC. It codes for CASSADRANYGYTF.

This chain links TRBV7-8 with TRBJ1-2, with TRBD1 as a possible D gene (6 bases). The CDR3 runs to 13 residues. V was cut by 10 bases and J by 3 bases, with 15 bases left in between. Germline CDR1 is SGHVS and CDR2 is FQNEAQ. The CDR3 reads CATVRTDYYGYTF. The CDR3, as DNA: TGTGCCACAGTCCGGACAGACTACTATGGCTACACCTTC.

The chain couples TRBV6-2 or TRBV6-3 to TRBJ1-1, with 7 bases aligning to TRBD1. Germline CDR1 and CDR2: MNHEY and SVGEGT. This CDR3 comprises 15 residues. After removal of 0 bases from V and 1 base from J, the junction contained 2 bases not matched to a gene. For the CDR3, the DNA is TGTGCCAGCAGTTACTCGGGACAGCCGAACACTGAAGCTTTCTTT. The encoded protein is CASSYSGQPNTEAFF.

V is TRBV19 and J is TRBJ2-1, with TRBD2 matching over 8 bases. CDR1 is LNHDA, CDR2 SQIVND, per germline (reference sequence). Losses at the gene ends were 4 bases for V and 7 bases for J; bases not matched to a gene: 21. This CDR3 is 19 amino acids long. CDR3 DNA sequence: TGTGCCAGTAGTAACGGGGGGGCGGGGGCCCTTCTCTTGGGGAATGAGCAGTTCTTC. Protein sequence: CASSNGGAGALLLGNEQFF.

V is TRBV29-1 and J is TRBJ2-1; possible D gene TRBD2, 5 bases. Trimming took 4 bases from V and 6 from J, leaving 7 bases between them. Germline lookup yields CDR1 SQVTM and CDR2 ANQGSEA. This CDR3 has 11 amino acids. The CDR3 here is CSVAGVNEQFF. In DNA form, the CDR3 reads TGCAGCGTTGCCGGGGTCAATGAGCAGTTCTTC.

This clone showed up just a few times. This chain uses TRBV5-6 with TRBJ2-3; 10 bases agree with TRBD2. The CDR3 is 15 amino acids. V shed 1 base and J 1 base; nucleotides not matched to a gene: 0. Germline assignment: CDR1 SGHDT and CDR2 YYEEEE. The CDR3 loop is CASSLTSGGTDTQYF. For the CDR3, the DNA is TGTGCCAGCAGCTTGACTAGCGGGGGCACAGATACGCAGTATTTT. Looking up the rest from reference TRBV5-6 and TRBJ2-3 gives the full variable domain: DAGVTQSPTHLIKTRGQQVTLRCSPKSGHDTVSWYQQALGQGPQFIFQYYEEEERQRGNFPDRFSGHQFPNYSSELNVNALLLGDSALYLCASSLTSGGTDTQYFGPGTRLTVL.

J is TRBJ1-1 and V is TRBV14; D remains unclear. CDR1 is SGHDN and CDR2 is FVKESK in the germline V gene. With 1 base removed from V and 5 bases from J, the gap between germline ends came to 11 bases. CDR3 length equals 14 residues. For the CDR3, the DNA is TGTGCCAGCAGCCAAGCTAGTACCTCTACTGAAGCTTTCTTT. The encoded protein is CASSQASTSTEAFF.

The rearrangement joins TRBV11-2 to TRBJ2-1; 8 bases match TRBD1. CDR1 and CDR2 (germline): SGHAT, FQNNGV. CDR3 length: 17 amino acids. J lost 3 bases, V lost 0 bases, and 7 bases had no gene match. The CDR3 region has the DNA TGTGCCAGCAGCTTAGATGAGACAGGGGTGGACTACAATGAGCAGTTCTTC. Residues: CASSLDETGVDYNEQFF.

V gene TRBV4-1 combines with J gene TRBJ2-7; unclear D gene. The CDR3 extends over 13 amino acids. With 0 bases removed from V and 3 bases from J, the gap between germline ends came to 6 bases. Germline values: CDR1 MGHRA, CDR2 YSYEKL. The CDR3 DNA follows: TGCGCCAGCAGCCAAGATAAATACTACGAGCAGTACTTC. It encodes CASSQDKYYEQYF.

V usage is TRBV27 and J usage is TRBJ1-2; TRBD1 might be the D (5 bases). Germline assignment: CDR1 MNHEY and CDR2 SMNVEV (reference sequence). Trimming removed 4 bases at V and 2 bases at J, with 14 bases between. This CDR3 is 15 amino acids long. The CDR3, as DNA: TGTGCCAGCAGTTCCAGGAGTTCAGGGAACTATGGCTACACCTTC. It is translated as CASSSRSSGNYGYTF.

The chain uses TRBV27 and TRBJ2-7, with D possibly TRBD1 on 6 matching bases. Germline CDR1 is MNHEY and CDR2 is SMNVEV (reference sequence). The V gene lost 7 bases and the J gene lost 3 bases, with 13 bases spanning the gap. The CDR3 spans 13 residues. CDR3 nucleotides: TGTGCCAGCACACCGCAGGGACACTACGAGCAGTACTTC. Protein sequence: CASTPQGHYEQYF.

The chain has TRBV5-5 and TRBJ2-3, with 11 positions matching TRBD2. V dropped 0 bases and J dropped 2; count of bases not matched to a gene: 2. The CDR3 is 16 residues long. CDR1 is SGHKS, CDR2 YYEKEE, per germline (reference sequence). In DNA form, the CDR3 reads TGTGCCAGCAGCTTGGTTAGCGGGGGGGCCACAGATACGCAGTATTTT. The encoded protein is CASSLVSGGATDTQYF.

This sequence joins TRBV7-2 and TRBJ2-7, with TRBD2 matching over 9 bases. V shed 2 bases and J 2 bases; nucleotides not matched to a gene: 4. CDR1 is SGHTA and CDR2 is FQGNSA in the germline V gene. This CDR3 spans 15 amino acids. This chain's CDR3 is CASSLSASGAYEQYF. The CDR3, as DNA: TGTGCCAGCAGCTTATCCGCTAGCGGGGCCTACGAGCAGTACTTC.

The chain is built from TRBV19 and TRBJ2-5; 7 bases fit TRBD2. This CDR3 is 15 amino acids long. Trimming removed 5 bases from V and 0 bases from J; junction bases left unmatched: 6. In germline, CDR1 is LNHDA, CDR2 SQIVND (reference sequence). This chain's CDR3 is CASSYERGNQETQYF. The CDR3 nucleotides read TGTGCCAGTAGTTACGAGCGGGGTAACCAAGAGACCCAGTACTTC.

The chain combines TRBV24-1 with TRBJ2-3, with 8 bases identical to TRBD2. V gave up 6 bases and J gave up 5 bases; unmatched junction bases: 21. CDR1 is KGHDR, CDR2 SFDVKD, per germline. The CDR3 length is 19 residues. The CDR3 region has the DNA TGTGCCACCAGTCGCCGAACATCCTCCTCCGGGAGGGTTCGAGATACGCAGTATTTT. Translation gives CATSRRTSSSGRVRDTQYF.

The rearrangement links TRBV4-2 to TRBJ1-4, with D perhaps matching TRBD1 (6 bases). This CDR3 is built from 16 residues. CDR1 is LGHNA and CDR2 is YNFKEQ in the germline V gene. Trimming removed 0 bases at V and 0 bases at J, with 8 bases between. The CDR3 protein is CASSQDPGATNEKLFF. For the CDR3, the DNA is TGTGCCAGCAGCCAAGATCCAGGGGCAACTAATGAAAAACTGTTTTTT.

The chain links TRBV3-1 (or the pseudogene TRBV3-2) to TRBJ2-5, with a weak D call TRBD2 (5 bases). Looked up from germline, CDR1 is LGHDT and CDR2 is YNNKEL (reference sequence). This CDR3 is built from 15 residues. Trimming left V 1 base short and J 1 base short, with 10 bases between. CDR3 region: CASSQGGLTQETQYF. The CDR3 nucleotides are TGTGCCAGCAGCCAAGGAGGACTCACCCAAGAGACCCAGTACTTC.

The gene calls are TRBV5-6 and TRBJ2-2, with D unresolved. There are 15 residues in the CDR3. The ends were cut back, 4 bases at V and 1 base at J, with 11 bases in the middle. Germline values: CDR1 SGHDT, CDR2 YYEEEE. CDR3 nucleotides: TGTGCCAGCAGCACACTAAGCCTGAACACCGGGGAGCTGTTTTTT. Protein: CASSTLSLNTGELFF.

The chain uses TRBV3-1 (or the pseudogene TRBV3-2) and TRBJ1-1; D unresolved. The CDR3 sequence is 15 residues long. The germline V gene has CDR1 LGHDT and CDR2 YNNKEL (reference sequence). V dropped 1 base and J dropped 4 bases, with 13 bases sitting between them. The CDR3 DNA reads as TGTGCCAGCAGCCAAGGCCCGGGGATTAGCACTGAAGCTTTCTTT. This codes for CASSQGPGISTEAFF.

The CDR3: CASSEMGGQPQHF. The CDR3 nucleotides are TGTGCCAGCAGTGAAATGGGAGGTCAGCCCCAGCATTTT. The chain uses TRBV6-1 and TRBJ1-5, with D uncertain. V dropped 2 bases and J dropped 6 bases, with 8 bases sitting between them. The CDR3 loop spans 13 amino acids. The germline V gene has CDR1 MNHNS and CDR2 SASEGT.